The source of this TCR beta chain is a study of cytomegalovirus exposure and HLA in healthy donors (dated by TCRdb to 2016 to 2017). The study in broad terms: A later analysis indicated that the 120 or so validation repertoires were generated on the platform also employed for the approximately 700 repertoires of the first cohort. A separate validation cohort of about 110 different subjects was used in addition to the roughly 640-subject first cohort. The aim of the study was to test whether cataloging public T cell receptors could identify signatures of past pathogen exposure. The study combined high-throughput TCR immunosequencing, statistical association of individual TCRs with disease status, and machine learning to predict cytomegalovirus infection status.

Donors formed part of the validation cohort, which comprised approximately 130 subjects and was distinct from the first cohort of 670 or so subjects. Based on the germline V gene, the CDR1 and CDR2 sequences are MDHEN and SYDVKM. V loses 8 bases, J loses 0 bases, and the germline ends lie 14 bases apart. There are 15 amino acids in the CDR3, from cysteine to phenylalanine inclusive. The read is trimmed to its CDR3 DNA, 45 bases read in frame from base 1. Concerning this clone: Its antigen is still unknown. Per-base quality was not reported, and no clone a single base away is much larger than it.

Library preparation employed the immunoSEQ multiplex PCR assay. As for how the authors treated the data: A statistical classification framework was built for diagnosing cytomegalovirus status from the catalog of TCR beta chain sequences. As stored in TCRdb, this immuneACCESS dataset retains in-frame rearrangements with V and J assigned. A fraction of the clones does not appear; measured against another copy, unresolved V genes explain less than half of the discrepancy, and the remainder lacks a known reason. Clone size and the V and J calls come from that table; the DNA yielded D and trimming. Counted in this sample were 65,000 to 100,000 clones; 93% of them appeared once. 3% to 4.5% of the sample is in the top ten clones. Findings and caveats that apply to the study as a whole: The classifier was reported to diagnose cytomegalovirus status with high specificity and sensitivity in both the original and validation cohorts. In vitro tests confirmed that a few of the cytomegalovirus-associated TCR beta chains recognize cytomegalovirus antigens. A total of 164 TCR beta chains were listed by the study as associated with cytomegalovirus. Most TCR sequences were observed very rarely across donors, whereas some public TCRs were present in many individuals. According to the authors, the approach could potentially be generalized to other disease states and immunological phenotypes. The validation cohort had no HLA typing available for a later analysis, so co-occurrence within that cohort was assessed over all 120 or so repertoires. A later analysis found that TCRs clustered in the first cohort also tended to co-occur in the 120 or so validation repertoires, with more than 90% of cluster scores above 0.

The source material was PBMCs. Here the chain combines TRBV28 and TRBJ1-5, and TRBD1 may be the D gene, going by 6 matching bases. This TCR came from a woman aged 30 to 39 in good health and CMV-seronegative. CDR3 region: CASLTGTNSNQPQHF. The DNA sequence reads TGTGCCAGCCTAACCGGGACAAATAGCAATCAGCCCCAGCATTTT.